This passage covers 27 T cell receptor beta chains from one sample sequenced in a study of cytotoxic CD8 clonotypes in ibrutinib-treated CLL. Measured with immunoSEQ multiplex PCR; TCRdb has only the in-frame clones, and not every one. The sample consists of fewer than 400,000 clones, roughly 71% of them appearing once. The input for sequencing was PBMCs, taken after 36 months of ibrutinib treatment. The receptors here all came from a human donor with chronic lymphocytic leukemia.

V gene TRBV25-1 combines with J gene TRBJ1-4, with D perhaps TRBD1 (5 bases). Germline V gene data show CDR1 as MGHDK and CDR2 as SYGVNS. With 3 bases removed from V and 7 bases from J, the gap between germline ends came to 12 bases. This CDR3 is built from 14 residues. CDR3 protein: CASSEGGKGEKLFF. In nucleotides, the CDR3 is TGTGCCAGCAGTGAGGGGGGAAAAGGTGAAAAACTGTTTTTT.

V and J are TRBV4-1 and TRBJ1-3; a possible D gene is TRBD1 (5 bases). Trimming stripped 0 bases from V and 0 bases from J, with 18 bases between. This CDR3 contains 19 residues. Germline-derived CDR1 and CDR2 are MGHRA and YSYEKL. The CDR3 is CASSQERRGPEDSGNTIYF. The DNA for the CDR3 is TGCGCCAGCAGCCAAGAGAGGAGGGGTCCCGAGGACTCTGGAAACACCATATATTTT.

The chain combines TRBV27 with TRBJ2-7; TRBD2 matches 8 bases. Germline V lookup: CDR1 MNHEY, CDR2 SMNVEV (reference sequence). This CDR3 is 16 amino acids long. Trimming took 1 base from V and 0 from J; bases not matched to a gene: 5. CDR3 coding DNA: TGTGCCAGCAGTTTATTTAGCGGGGACCTCTCCTACGAGCAGTACTTC. Translated: CASSLFSGDLSYEQYF.

J is TRBJ1-1 and V is TRBV5-6; the D is unclear. The germline gives CDR1 SGHDT, CDR2 YYEEEE. The V end was cut by 0 bases, the J end by 0 bases, with 12 bases between. The CDR3 runs to 16 residues. The CDR3 sequence: CASSLALSRLNTEAFF. As DNA, the CDR3 is TGTGCCAGCAGCTTGGCGCTGTCGAGATTGAACACTGAAGCTTTCTTT.

The rearrangement joins TRBV11-2 to TRBJ2-1, with D tentatively TRBD1 or TRBD2 (5 bases each). The germline gives CDR1 SGHAT, CDR2 FQNNGV. The CDR3 has 17 residues. Between the trimmed V and J ends, which lost 5 bases and 0 bases, there was a span of 17 bases. The CDR3 DNA reads as TGTGCCAGCAGCCGGGACCTTCAACACAGCTCCTACAATGAGCAGTTCTTC. Protein product: CASSRDLQHSSYNEQFF.

V and J are TRBV7-8 and TRBJ2-2; D uncertain. The CDR3 loop spans 14 amino acids. The V end was cut by 2 bases, the J end by 0 bases, with 4 bases between. Germline CDR1 is SGHVS and CDR2 is FQNEAQ. This chain's CDR3 is CASSLTTNTGELFF. CDR3 coding DNA: TGTGCCAGCAGCTTAACGACGAACACCGGGGAGCTGTTTTTT.

The V and J genes are TRBV11-1 and TRBJ2-1; D gene unclear. Deletions cut 5 bases from V and 0 bases from J, with 14 bases between. Per germline, CDR1 SGHAT and CDR2 FQDESV (reference sequence). This CDR3 spans 16 amino acids. In nucleotides, the CDR3 is TGTGCCAGCAGCCCTTCGGCTTGGAGCTCCTACAATGAGCAGTTCTTC. Protein product: CASSPSAWSSYNEQFF.

The chain has TRBV7-7 and TRBJ2-5; the match to TRBD2 covers 15 bases. This CDR3 contains 17 residues. Germline V lookup: CDR1 SSHAT, CDR2 FNYEAQ (reference sequence). After removal of 5 bases from V and 2 bases from J, the junction contained 6 bases not matched to a gene. This CDR3 is CASSLGLAGGTQETQYF. The CDR3 region has the DNA TGTGCCAGCAGCCTCGGACTAGCGGGAGGGACACAAGAGACCCAGTACTTC.

This clone was counted a few times. The chain carries TRBV28 and TRBJ1-2, with D perhaps TRBD1 (5 bases). Trimming removed 2 bases from V and 8 bases from J, with 15 bases in between. This CDR3 is 14 amino acids long. The germline gives CDR1 MDHEN, CDR2 SYDVKM. CDR3 sequence: CASSLLTVAVGYTF. Here the CDR3 DNA reads TGTGCCAGCAGTTTACTGACAGTGGCGGTAGGCTACACCTTC.

Written as DNA, the CDR3 is TGTGCCAGCTCACCACCACAGCCTAACACAGATACGCAGTATTTT. Translated, it gives CASSPPQPNTDTQYF. V gene TRBV18 combines with J gene TRBJ2-3; D gene unclear. The CDR3 runs 15 residues. The V end was cut by 0 bases, the J end by 2 bases, with 9 bases between. Germline CDR1 and CDR2: KGHSH and LQKENI.

The gene calls are TRBV7-3 and TRBJ2-5; maybe TRBD1 (5 bases). The germline gives CDR1 SGHTA, CDR2 FQGTGA. The CDR3 loop spans 15 amino acids. V was trimmed by 1 base and J by 2 bases, leaving 11 bases between them. The CDR3 loop reads CASSLNPAGQETQYF. The CDR3 coding sequence is TGTGCCAGCAGCTTAAACCCCGCAGGGCAAGAGACCCAGTACTTC.

The rearrangement joins TRBV29-1 to TRBJ1-2, with 7 bases identical to TRBD1. The junction had 2 bases not matched to a gene; V was cut back by 2 bases and J by 2 bases. The germline V gene has CDR1 SQVTM and CDR2 ANQGSEA. This CDR3 spans 13 amino acids. CDR3 amino acids: CSVELQGNYGYTF. The CDR3 DNA sequence: TGCAGCGTTGAACTACAGGGGAACTATGGCTACACCTTC.

This clone was observed once. The chain combines TRBV10-3 with TRBJ2-3; D call uncertain. V was trimmed by 4 bases and J by 4 bases, leaving 6 bases between them. Germline CDR1 and CDR2: ENHRY and SYGVKD. This CDR3 spans 12 amino acids. The CDR3: CAISGGSDTQYF. DNA for the CDR3: TGTGCCATCAGTGGTGGCTCAGATACGCAGTATTTT.

The genes are TRBV5-4 and TRBJ2-7; perhaps D is TRBD1 or TRBD2 (6 bases each). Trimming shortened V by 5 bases and J by 1 base, and 13 bases separated the two germline ends. CDR1 is SGHNT, CDR2 YYREEE, per germline (reference sequence). CDR3 length equals 14 residues. As DNA, the CDR3 is TGTGCCAGCAGTAAACAGGGAGGATCCTACGAGCAGTACTTC. Amino acids: CASSKQGGSYEQYF.

The genes are TRBV5-4 and TRBJ2-7; 11 nucleotides line up with TRBD1. Germline V CDR1 and CDR2: SGHNT, YYREEE (reference sequence). This CDR3 spans 15 amino acids. Trimming at V came to 3 bases and at J to 3 bases, leaving 5 bases not matched to a gene. The CDR3: CASSSDRGRGYEQYF. In DNA form, the CDR3 reads TGTGCCAGCAGCTCGGACAGGGGGCGAGGCTACGAGCAGTACTTC.

The chain couples TRBV6-1 to TRBJ1-2; D unresolved. The CDR3 contains 11 residues. Germline V gene data show CDR1 as MNHNS and CDR2 as SASEGT. Trimming took off 10 bases at V and 6 bases at J, with 12 bases between the two ends. In nucleotides, the CDR3 is TGTGCCATGGAATTTGGCCATGGCTACACCTTC. Translated: CAMEFGHGYTF.

The chain combines TRBV6-5 with TRBJ1-3; 7 bases line up with TRBD1. Germline CDR1 is MNHEY and CDR2 is SVGAGI. V gave up 7 bases and J gave up 8 bases; unmatched junction bases: 8. There are 13 residues in the CDR3. In DNA, the CDR3 is TGTGCCAGCAAGCTCCGACAGGGCCACACCATATATTTT. Translating it yields CASKLRQGHTIYF.

The chain combines TRBV29-1 with TRBJ1-1; D not certain. Trimming stripped 4 bases from V and 2 bases from J, with 8 bases between. The V gene's germline CDR1 is SQVTM and CDR2 ANQGSEA. CDR3 length: 12 residues. The CDR3: CSVVYTNTEAFF. The CDR3 nucleotides are TGCAGCGTTGTATATACAAACACTGAAGCTTTCTTT.

This sequence joins TRBV7-9 and TRBJ2-1; 7 positions agree with TRBD1. V trimming: 5 bases; J trimming: 10 bases; junction bases outside the gene matches: 2. Per the germline V gene, CDR1 is SEHNR and CDR2 is FQNEAQ (reference sequence). This CDR3 contains 11 residues. The CDR3 DNA reads as TGTGCCAGCAGCCGGGACAGCGAGCAGTTCTTC. This codes for CASSRDSEQFF.

This chain connects TRBV5-1 to TRBJ2-1, with D perhaps given as TRBD1 or TRBD2 (5 bases each). V was trimmed by 5 bases and J by 7 bases, leaving 16 bases between them. Germline V gene data show CDR1 as SGHRS and CDR2 as YFSETQ. The length of the CDR3 is 14 residues. The CDR3 sequence: CASSSRAGRNEQFF. CDR3 nucleotide sequence: TGCGCCAGCAGTTCCAGGGCGGGTAGGAATGAGCAGTTCTTC.

The chain uses TRBV14 and TRBJ1-2; TRBD1 aligns across 10 bases. Losses at the gene ends were 3 bases for V and 5 bases for J; bases not matched to a gene: 6. CDR3 length equals 15 residues. Germline CDR1 reads SGHDN; CDR2 reads FVKESK. CDR3 amino acids: CASSHRTDRGYGYTF. The DNA for the CDR3 is TGTGCCAGCAGCCACCGGACGGACAGGGGGTATGGCTACACCTTC.

For this clone: Other DNA sequences of this sample code for an identical CDR3. The chain carries TRBV7-3 and TRBJ2-2; D not resolved. The CDR3 consists of 12 residues. Trimming took off 4 bases at V and 5 bases at J, with 5 bases between the two ends. Germline lookup yields CDR1 SGHTA and CDR2 FQGTGA. The CDR3 nucleotides are TGTGCCAGCAGCTCACCTACCGGGGAGCTGTTTTTT. Translating gives CASSSPTGELFF.

V usage is TRBV7-9 and J usage is TRBJ2-5; D ambiguous. Trimming stripped 1 base from V and 0 bases from J, with 0 bases between. Germline V gene lookup returns CDR1 SEHNR and CDR2 FQNEAQ (reference sequence). This CDR3 spans 12 amino acids. The CDR3 nucleotides are TGTGCCAGCAGCTTAGACCAAGAGACCCAGTACTTC. It specifies CASSLDQETQYF.

This rearrangement joins TRBV7-2 to TRBJ2-7; the D is unclear. Germline CDR1 SGHTA, CDR2 FQGNSA. This CDR3 has 15 amino acids. Trimming took 0 bases from V and 6 from J, leaving 15 bases between them. CDR3 in DNA: TGTGCCAGCAGCTTAGCGGTAGATCTGGGGTTCGAGCAGTACTTC. This sequence encodes CASSLAVDLGFEQYF.

DNA of the CDR3: TGTGCCAGCAGTGAGACGGTTTCTGGAAACACCATATATTTT. Protein: CASSETVSGNTIYF. The chain links TRBV28 to TRBJ1-3; D call uncertain. The CDR3 runs to 14 residues. The germline CDR1 and CDR2 sequences are MDHEN and SYDVKM. V was clipped by 5 bases and J by 1 base, with 9 bases between them.

This clone was seen repeatedly, ten times or more. Other DNA sequences within the sample encode an identical CDR3. The chain is built from TRBV7-9 and TRBJ2-1, with D unresolved. Germline values: CDR1 SEHNR, CDR2 FQNEAQ (reference sequence). The CDR3 covers 12 residues. With 3 bases removed from V and 4 bases from J, the gap between germline ends came to 4 bases. In DNA, the CDR3 is TGTGCCAGCAGCTTGAGTTACAATGAGCAGTTCTTC. As protein: CASSLSYNEQFF.

J is TRBJ2-7 and V is TRBV4-1; 11 bases are a match to TRBD2. The germline gives CDR1 MGHRA, CDR2 YSYEKL. CDR3 length: 16 amino acids. Trimming cost V 1 base and J 4 bases; bases outside gene matches: 6. In nucleotides, the CDR3 is TGCGCCAGCAGCCAAGCCCCTAGCGGGAGGTCTTACGAGCAGTACTTC. Protein sequence: CASSQAPSGRSYEQYF.